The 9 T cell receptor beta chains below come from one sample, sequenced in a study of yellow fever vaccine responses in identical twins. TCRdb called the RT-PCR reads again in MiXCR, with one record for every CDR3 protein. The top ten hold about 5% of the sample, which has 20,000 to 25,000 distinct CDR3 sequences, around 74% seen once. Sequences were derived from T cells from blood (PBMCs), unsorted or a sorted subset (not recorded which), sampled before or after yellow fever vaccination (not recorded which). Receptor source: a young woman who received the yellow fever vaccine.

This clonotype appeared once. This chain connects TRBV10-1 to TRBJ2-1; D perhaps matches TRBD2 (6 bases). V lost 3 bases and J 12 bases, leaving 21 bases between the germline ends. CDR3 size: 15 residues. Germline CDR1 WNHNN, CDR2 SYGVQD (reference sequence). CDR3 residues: CASSDGGGPVKGQFF. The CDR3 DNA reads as TGCGCCAGCAGTGATGGGGGAGGCCCGGTTAAAGGGCAGTTCTTC.

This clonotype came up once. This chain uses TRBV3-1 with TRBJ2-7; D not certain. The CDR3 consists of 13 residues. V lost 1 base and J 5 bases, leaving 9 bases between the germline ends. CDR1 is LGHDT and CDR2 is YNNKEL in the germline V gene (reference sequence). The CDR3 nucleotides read TGTGCCAGCAGCCAAGGGAATTTCCACGAGCAGTACTTC. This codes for CASSQGNFHEQYF.

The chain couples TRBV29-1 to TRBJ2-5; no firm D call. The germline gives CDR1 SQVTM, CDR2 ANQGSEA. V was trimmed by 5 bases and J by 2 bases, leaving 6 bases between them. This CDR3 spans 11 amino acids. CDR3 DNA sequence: TGCAGCGTTACAAAGCAAGAGACCCAGTACTTC. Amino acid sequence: CSVTKQETQYF.

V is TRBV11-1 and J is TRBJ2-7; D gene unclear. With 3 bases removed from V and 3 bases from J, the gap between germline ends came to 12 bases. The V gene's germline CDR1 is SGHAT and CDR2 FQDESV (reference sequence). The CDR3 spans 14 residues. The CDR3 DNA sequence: TGTGCCAGCAGCTTCTCCGCAGGTAGCTACGAGCAGTACTTC. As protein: CASSFSAGSYEQYF.

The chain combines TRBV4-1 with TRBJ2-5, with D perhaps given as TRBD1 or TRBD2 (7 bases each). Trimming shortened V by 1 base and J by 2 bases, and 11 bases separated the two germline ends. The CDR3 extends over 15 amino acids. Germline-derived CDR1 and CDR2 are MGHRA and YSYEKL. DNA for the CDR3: TGCGCCAGCAGCCAAGCAGGGGGGGGGCAAGAGACCCAGTACTTC. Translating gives CASSQAGGGQETQYF.

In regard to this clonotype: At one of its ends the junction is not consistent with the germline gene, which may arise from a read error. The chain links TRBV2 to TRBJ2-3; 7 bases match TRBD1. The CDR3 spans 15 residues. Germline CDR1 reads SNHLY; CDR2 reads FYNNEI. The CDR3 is CASREDRVGLHTQYF. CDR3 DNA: TGTGCCAGCAGGGAAGACAGGGTGGGCCTACATACGCAGTATTTT.

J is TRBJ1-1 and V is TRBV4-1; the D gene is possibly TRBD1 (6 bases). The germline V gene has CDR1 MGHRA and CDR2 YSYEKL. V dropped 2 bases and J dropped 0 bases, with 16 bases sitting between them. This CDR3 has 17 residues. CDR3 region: CASSQSAGTHMNTEAFF. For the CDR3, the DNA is TGCGCCAGCAGCCAATCAGCAGGGACACACATGAACACTGAAGCTTTCTTT.

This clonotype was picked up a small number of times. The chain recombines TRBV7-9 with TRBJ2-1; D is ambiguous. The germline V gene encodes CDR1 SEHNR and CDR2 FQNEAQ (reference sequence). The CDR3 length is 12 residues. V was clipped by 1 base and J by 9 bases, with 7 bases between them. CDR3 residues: CASSLGLGEQFF. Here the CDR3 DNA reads TGTGCCAGCAGCTTAGGCCTGGGTGAGCAGTTCTTC.

CDR3 region: CASSQEPAGVPNEQFF. DNA of the CDR3: TGTGCCAGCAGCCAAGAGCCAGCGGGGGTACCGAATGAGCAGTTCTTC. This chain joins TRBV4-2 and TRBJ2-1; 8 bases map to TRBD2. The CDR3 runs to 16 residues. Germline V lookup: CDR1 LGHNA, CDR2 YNFKEQ. After removal of 0 bases from V and 7 bases from J, the junction contained 8 bases not matched to a gene.